The 20 T cell receptor beta chains below were found in one sample sequenced in a study of PD-1 blockade in classical Hodgkin lymphoma. Assay: immunoSEQ multiplex PCR; the TCRdb copy retains only in-frame clones and omits some. The sample includes over 5,500 clones, roughly 80% of them seen just once. All the patients suffered relapse after autologous stem cell transplantation, and brentuximab vedotin exposure differed. The sample was peripheral blood mononuclear cells (PBMCs), taken at baseline. These receptors came from a human donor with classical Hodgkin lymphoma.

Sample share makes this clone medium-sized. V is TRBV6-5 and J is TRBJ2-1; 9 bases fit TRBD2. The ends lost 5 bases at V and 6 bases at J; junction bases unmatched: 2. Germline V gene sequence: CDR1 MNHEY, CDR2 SVGAGI. This CDR3 comprises 13 residues. The CDR3 loop reads CASSPGLANEQFF. The CDR3 nucleotides read TGTGCCAGCAGTCCGGGACTAGCCAATGAGCAGTTCTTC.

The chain couples TRBV11-2 to TRBJ2-2, with 13 bases aligning to TRBD2. Germline CDR1 and CDR2: SGHAT and FQNNGV. The CDR3 length is 16 residues. V lost 4 bases to trimming and J lost 4 bases; unmatched junction nucleotides: 3. The CDR3 reads CASSSRTSGSTGELFF. The CDR3 DNA reads as TGTGCCAGCAGCTCACGGACTAGCGGGAGCACCGGGGAGCTGTTTTTT. The full variable domain, in which reference TRBV11-2 and TRBJ2-2 provide the parts outside the CDR3, is EAGVAQSPRYKIIEKRQSVAFWCNPISGHATLYWYQQILGQGPKLLIQFQNNGVVDDSQLPKDRFSAERLKGVDSTLKIQPAKLEDSAVYLCASSSRTSGSTGELFFGEGSRLTVL.

V usage is TRBV2 and J usage is TRBJ1-6; 7 nucleotides match TRBD1. The CDR3 consists of 17 residues. With 5 bases clipped from V and 9 bases from J, the junction kept 16 bases outside the gene matches. Looked up from germline, CDR1 is SNHLY and CDR2 is FYNNEI. The CDR3 coding sequence is TGTGCCAGCAGTTACCGGGACAGCTGGGGAGGGGGTTCACCCCTCCACTTT. It specifies CASSYRDSWGGGSPLHF.

The V gene is TRBV5-1, the J gene TRBJ2-1; 11 bases are a match to TRBD1. Germline V gene data show CDR1 as SGHRS and CDR2 as YFSETQ. With V trimmed by 6 bases and J by 6 bases, 8 bases remained unmatched. CDR3 length: 15 residues. DNA of the CDR3: TGCGCCAGCACCCCACGGACAGGGGGCTCCAATGAGCAGTTCTTC. Translation gives CASTPRTGGSNEQFF.

Note on this clone: Other DNA sequences within the sample encode an identical CDR3. V is TRBV30 and J is TRBJ2-7; TRBD2 agrees at 15 bases. The CDR3 contains 13 residues. With V trimmed by 5 bases and J by 7 bases, 3 bases remained unmatched. CDR1 is GTSNPN, CDR2 SVGIG, per germline (reference sequence). The CDR3 sequence: CAWGLAGGGEQYF. The CDR3 DNA follows: TGTGCCTGGGGACTAGCGGGAGGGGGGGAGCAGTACTTC. Together with reference TRBV30 and TRBJ2-7, the CDR3 gives the full variable domain: SQTIHQWPATLVQPVGSPLSLECTVEGTSNPNLYWYRQAAGRGLQLLFYSVGIGQISSEVPQNLSASRPQDRQFILSSKKLLLSDSGFYLCAWGLAGGGEQYFGPGTRLTVT.

The chain couples TRBV9 to TRBJ2-2; D not certain. The CDR3 loop spans 12 amino acids. Per germline, CDR1 SGDLS and CDR2 YYNGEE. With 4 bases removed from V and 8 bases from J, the gap between germline ends came to 9 bases. CDR3 residues: CASSTLGGELFF. The CDR3 nucleotides read TGTGCCAGCAGCACCCTTGGGGGGGAGCTGTTTTTT.

This chain uses TRBV29-1 with TRBJ1-1; no clear D gene. Trimming pared 7 bases from V and 1 base from J, leaving 10 bases between. Germline lookup yields CDR1 SQVTM and CDR2 ANQGSEA. There are 12 residues in the CDR3. This CDR3 is CSADDKNTEAFF. The CDR3 DNA is TGCAGCGCTGATGACAAGAACACTGAAGCTTTCTTT.

CDR3 sequence: CSVDASDRGYGYTF. In DNA form, the CDR3 reads TGCAGCGTCGACGCCTCGGACCGAGGCTATGGCTACACCTTC. The chain employs TRBV29-1 and TRBJ1-2; D is uncertain. Germline CDR1 reads SQVTM; CDR2 reads ANQGSEA. V shed 6 bases and J shed 4 bases, with 18 bases lying between them. The CDR3 covers 14 residues.

This chain connects TRBV9 to TRBJ2-3; TRBD1 or TRBD2 may be the D gene (5 bases each). CDR3 length equals 14 residues. In germline, CDR1 is SGDLS, CDR2 YYNGEE. Between the trimmed V and J ends, which lost 0 bases and 0 bases, there was a span of 5 bases. The CDR3 nucleotides are TGTGCCAGCAGCGTAGGGGGGAGCACAGATACGCAGTATTTT. This translates into CASSVGGSTDTQYF.

This sequence joins TRBV6-1 and TRBJ2-2, with D uncertain. Germline V lookup: CDR1 MNHNS, CDR2 SASEGT. CDR3 length: 13 residues. V was shortened by 8 bases and J by 2 bases, with 9 bases between the two germline ends. CDR3 amino acids: CASSAGNTGELFF. The CDR3 coding sequence is TGTGCCAGCTCCGCAGGTAACACCGGGGAGCTGTTTTTT.

This rearrangement joins TRBV6-6 to TRBJ1-4; D not resolved. This CDR3 region has 13 residues. CDR1 and CDR2 (germline): MNHNY, SVGAGI (reference sequence). V lost 4 bases and J lost 1, with 4 bases in between. CDR3 nucleotide sequence: TGTGCCAGCAGTTGGGTAACTAATGAAAAACTGTTTTTT. The encoded protein is CASSWVTNEKLFF.

Within the sample, this clone is medium-sized. V and J are TRBV2 and TRBJ2-7; weak D call: TRBD2 (6 bases). The length of the CDR3 is 15 residues. Germline V CDR1 and CDR2: SNHLY, FYNNEI. V was pared by 6 bases and J by 0 bases, with 15 bases between. CDR3 DNA sequence: TGTGCCAGCAGGGAGGGAATCGGGAGCTCCTACGAGCAGTACTTC. Amino acids: CASREGIGSSYEQYF.

V is TRBV5-4 and J is TRBJ2-7; D not resolved. The germline V gene has CDR1 SGHNT and CDR2 YYREEE (reference sequence). V lost 0 bases, J lost 3 bases, and 7 bases lay in between. The CDR3 covers 13 residues. Here the CDR3 DNA reads TGTGCCAGCAGCTTGGGTCTCATCTACGAGCAGTACTTC. Its protein product is CASSLGLIYEQYF.

The chain carries TRBV2 and TRBJ2-3, with TRBD2 matching 11 bases. Trimming took 4 bases from V and 7 from J; bases not matched to a gene: 4. Germline-derived CDR1 and CDR2 are SNHLY and FYNNEI. The CDR3 has 14 residues. DNA for the CDR3: TGTGCCAGCAGTGTAACTAGCGGGGGCAATACGCAGTATTTT. Translation: CASSVTSGGNTQYF. Full variable domain (outside the CDR3, taken from reference TRBV2 and TRBJ2-3): EPEVTQTPSHQVTQMGQEVILRCVPISNHLYFYWYRQILGQKVEFLVSFYNNEISEKSEIFDDQFSVERPDGSNFTLKIRSTKLEDSAMYFCASSVTSGGNTQYFGPGTRLTVL.

The CDR3 DNA reads as TGTGCCAGCAGCGTAGTAGTGAACACTGAAGCTTTCTTT. Amino acids: CASSVVVNTEAFF. The chain couples TRBV9 to TRBJ1-1; D is ambiguous. Germline loops: CDR1 SGDLS, CDR2 YYNGEE. CDR3 length equals 13 residues. V was shortened by 0 bases and J by 0 bases, with 3 bases between the two germline ends.

The chain joins TRBV7-9 to TRBJ2-3, with 7 bases matching TRBD2. V was pared by 7 bases and J by 0 bases, with 4 bases of the junction left unmatched. This CDR3 is 14 amino acids long. Looked up from germline, CDR1 is SEHNR and CDR2 is FQNEAQ (reference sequence). CDR3 sequence (DNA): TGTGCCAGCACGTGGGGGGGTAGCACAGATACGCAGTATTTT. It codes for CASTWGGSTDTQYF.

This chain uses TRBV6-5 with TRBJ2-7, with 8 bases fitting TRBD2. CDR3 length: 15 residues. CDR1 MNHEY and CDR2 SVGAGI come from the germline V gene. V shed 3 bases and J 0 bases; nucleotides not matched to a gene: 4. CDR3 nucleotides: TGTGCCAGCAGTTATGCGGGGACTAGCTCCTACGAGCAGTACTTC. Its translation: CASSYAGTSSYEQYF.

V gene TRBV11-3 combines with J gene TRBJ2-7; D remains ambiguous. V dropped 5 bases and J dropped 1 base, with 12 bases sitting between them. The CDR3 runs 14 residues. The V gene's germline CDR1 is SGHNT and CDR2 YENEEA. CDR3 protein: CASSRPGSSYEQYF. Here the CDR3 DNA reads TGTGCCAGCAGCCGACCAGGTTCTTCCTACGAGCAGTACTTC.

The V and J genes are TRBV6-1 and TRBJ1-5, with D possibly matching TRBD1 (6 bases). Deletions cut 3 bases from V and 4 bases from J, with 13 bases between. The CDR3 has 15 amino acids. In germline, CDR1 is MNHNS, CDR2 SASEGT. The CDR3 sequence is CASSDNRAPNQPQHF. The CDR3 DNA is TGTGCCAGCAGTGATAACAGGGCTCCGAATCAGCCCCAGCATTTT.

V usage is TRBV7-2 and J usage is TRBJ1-5; D is unclear. CDR1 is SGHTA, CDR2 FQGNSA, per germline. CDR3 length: 14 residues. The ends were cut back, 0 bases at V and 5 bases at J, with 8 bases in the middle. The CDR3 protein is CASSLASGDQPQHF. CDR3 in DNA: TGTGCCAGCAGCTTAGCGTCCGGGGATCAGCCCCAGCATTTT.